This TCR beta chain is drawn from a study of control samples from healthy donors and cancer patients. This clone came up once. Germline CDR1 and CDR2: LNHDA and SQIVND (reference sequence). The CDR3 is 13 residues long. V was cut by 4 bases and J by 2 bases, with 7 bases left in between. Method: immunoSEQ multiplex PCR; TCRdb's copy keeps in-frame clones and lacks some. The table includes nearly 200,000 clones, about 89% detected once. This clonotype originated in a man under 40 in good health. The specimen was blood. This chain joins TRBV19 and TRBJ2-3; D unresolved. The CDR3: CASSRVPTDTQYF. The CDR3, as DNA: TGTGCCAGTAGTAGGGTACCCACAGATACGCAGTATTTT. Full variable domain (outside the CDR3, taken from reference TRBV19 and TRBJ2-3): DGGITQSPKYLFRKEGQNVTLSCEQNLNHDAMYWYRQDPGQGLRLIYYSQIVNDFQKGDIAEGYSVSREKKESFPLTVTSAQKNPTAFYLCASSRVPTDTQYFGPGTRLTVL.